This T cell receptor beta chain appears in the sequencing data of a study of blood T cell repertoires in COVID-19. Per the germline V gene, CDR1 is LNHNV and CDR2 is YYDKDF (reference sequence). This CDR3 is built from 13 residues. The germline V and J ends were trimmed by 1 base and 8 bases, with 9 bases remaining between them. This clone was counted a few times. Data came from immunoSEQ multiplex PCR; TCRdb stores just in-frame clones and leaves some out. The table lists hundreds of thousands of clones, around nine tenths of them singletons. This chain joins TRBV15 and TRBJ1-3, with a tentative D call TRBD1 (5 bases). Sequencing was done on a sample of PBMCs or T cells enriched from blood (not recorded which). The receptor comes from a woman in her forties or fifties who had recovered from COVID-19. The CDR3 DNA reads TGTGCCACCAGCAGAGCAGGGTGGGACACCATATATTTT. Amino acids: CATSRAGWDTIYF.